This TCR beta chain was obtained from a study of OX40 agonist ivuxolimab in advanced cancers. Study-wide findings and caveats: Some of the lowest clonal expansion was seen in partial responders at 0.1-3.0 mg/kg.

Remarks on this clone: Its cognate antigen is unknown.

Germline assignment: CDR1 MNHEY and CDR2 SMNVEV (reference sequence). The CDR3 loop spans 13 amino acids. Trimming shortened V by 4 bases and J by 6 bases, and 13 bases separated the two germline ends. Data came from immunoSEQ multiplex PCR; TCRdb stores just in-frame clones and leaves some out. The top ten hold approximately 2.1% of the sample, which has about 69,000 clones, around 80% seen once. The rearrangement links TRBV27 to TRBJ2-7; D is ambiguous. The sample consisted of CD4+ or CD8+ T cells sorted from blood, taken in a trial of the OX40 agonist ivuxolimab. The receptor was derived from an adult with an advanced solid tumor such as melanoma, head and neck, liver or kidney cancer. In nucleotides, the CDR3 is TGTGCCAGCAGTTCGACGGACCAGCCCGAGCAGTACTTC. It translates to CASSSTDQPEQYF.